Presented here are 17 T cell receptor beta chains from one specimen sequenced in a study of shared clonotypes between healthy human individuals. Only CD45RO-negative cells positively selected for CCR7 counted as naive CD8 cells, so terminally differentiated effector memory CD45RA+ cells were excluded. Sequenced by immunoSEQ multiplex PCR; TCRdb stores in-frame clones only, minus some. The sample holds about 2.1 million clones, just over 90% seen once. The sample taken for sequencing was naive CD8+ T cells from PBMCs. All receptors derive from a man in his late teens or twenties in good health. Some clones in this sample may be carry-over from other donors' samples.

V usage is TRBV9 and J usage is TRBJ2-2; D gene unclear. Trimming cost V 0 bases and J 5 bases, with 11 bases left between them. This CDR3 is built from 15 residues. Per germline, CDR1 SGDLS and CDR2 YYNGEE. The CDR3 is CASSVDDFGTGELFF. In DNA, the CDR3 is TGTGCCAGCAGCGTAGACGATTTTGGGACCGGGGAGCTGTTTTTT.

The rearrangement links TRBV5-1 to TRBJ1-2, with 9 nucleotides matching TRBD1. This CDR3 is built from 14 residues. The V gene end was trimmed by 7 bases and the J gene end by 3 bases; junction bases not matched to a gene: 7. Per the germline V gene, CDR1 is SGHRS and CDR2 is YFSETQ. The CDR3: CASRTDRGDYGYTF. In DNA form, the CDR3 reads TGCGCCAGCCGCACGGACAGGGGAGACTATGGCTACACCTTC.

The CDR3 DNA reads as TGTGCCAGCAGCCGGGGGGCCGGGGAGCTGTTTTTT. Translating gives CASSRGAGELFF. V is TRBV9 and J is TRBJ2-2, with 7 bases matching TRBD2. Germline V gene sequence: CDR1 SGDLS, CDR2 YYNGEE. Unmatched junction bases numbered 0, after V lost 4 bases and J lost 6 bases. CDR3 length: 12 residues.

CDR3 amino acids: CASSLTRTGNEQFF. The CDR3 region has the DNA TGTGCCAGCAGTCTGACTAGGACTGGCAATGAGCAGTTCTTC. V and J are TRBV6-5 and TRBJ2-1; a possible D gene is TRBD2 (6 bases). Per germline, CDR1 MNHEY and CDR2 SVGAGI. Between the trimmed V and J ends, which lost 5 bases and 6 bases, there was a span of 14 bases. This CDR3 region has 14 residues.

V usage is TRBV2 and J usage is TRBJ2-7, with a tentative D call TRBD2 (6 bases). V gave up 6 bases and J gave up 2 bases, with 17 bases separating them. Germline V gene sequence: CDR1 SNHLY, CDR2 FYNNEI. The CDR3 covers 15 residues. The CDR3 DNA follows: TGTGCCAGCAGCCTCCGGGGTAGCGGAACCTACGAGCAGTACTTC. It encodes CASSLRGSGTYEQYF.

The gene calls are TRBV28 and TRBJ1-6, with 8 bases that match TRBD1. The CDR3 sequence is 14 residues long. CDR1 and CDR2 (germline): MDHEN, SYDVKM. The trim removed 4 bases at V and 9 bases at J, leaving 5 bases unmatched. In nucleotides, the CDR3 is TGTGCCAGCAGTTCCCGGGACAGGTTTTCACCCCTCCACTTT. As protein: CASSSRDRFSPLHF.

The chain is built from TRBV5-5 and TRBJ2-7, with D possibly called TRBD1 or TRBD2 (5 bases each). Per germline, CDR1 SGHKS and CDR2 YYEKEE (reference sequence). CDR3 size: 15 residues. V was clipped by 3 bases and J by 0 bases, with 13 bases between them. In DNA form, the CDR3 reads TGTGCCAGCAGCTCCCCCGGGACGAACTCCTACGAGCAGTACTTC. It specifies CASSSPGTNSYEQYF.

J is TRBJ1-2 and V is TRBV9; D is perhaps TRBD1 (6 bases). CDR1 is SGDLS and CDR2 is YYNGEE in the germline V gene. The germline V and J ends were trimmed by 4 bases and 8 bases, with 27 bases remaining between them. This CDR3 is built from 17 residues. CDR3 in DNA: TGTGCCAGCAGCCCCCGGCGGTTCGTGGGGGGCCCCTGGGGCTACACCTTC. Its translation: CASSPRRFVGGPWGYTF.

This chain uses TRBV6-5 with TRBJ2-2; 7 bases match TRBD2. The junction had 2 bases not matched to a gene; V was cut back by 5 bases and J by 5 bases. The CDR3 covers 13 residues. From germline, CDR1 is MNHEY and CDR2 SVGAGI. In nucleotides, the CDR3 is TGTGCCAGCAGTCCAGCGGGGACCGGGGAGCTGTTTTTT. Amino acids: CASSPAGTGELFF.

This chain joins TRBV7-9 and TRBJ2-5; 9 positions match TRBD2. CDR1 SEHNR and CDR2 FQNEAQ come from the germline V gene (reference sequence). J gave up 0 bases and V 4 bases, and 6 bases lay outside the gene matches. This CDR3 contains 16 residues. CDR3 sequence: CASSWALAGYQETQYF. DNA of the CDR3: TGTGCCAGCAGCTGGGCCCTAGCGGGATACCAAGAGACCCAGTACTTC.

The rearrangement joins TRBV5-6 to TRBJ1-2; D is ambiguous. CDR1 and CDR2 (germline): SGHDT, YYEEEE. V gave up 0 bases and J gave up 4 bases, with 10 bases separating them. The CDR3 contains 14 residues. The CDR3 nucleotides are TGTGCCAGCAGCTTGGAGGCCGGATCCTATGGCTACACCTTC. It specifies CASSLEAGSYGYTF.

With regard to this clone: Different DNA sequences within this sample yield the same CDR3. The chain employs TRBV29-1 and TRBJ2-1; D ambiguous. Per germline, CDR1 SQVTM and CDR2 ANQGSEA. V was trimmed by 1 base and J by 7 bases, leaving 5 bases between them. The CDR3 is 11 residues long. CDR3: CSVEVGNEQFF. The CDR3 DNA reads TGCAGCGTTGAAGTGGGGAATGAGCAGTTCTTC.

V gene TRBV28 combines with J gene TRBJ1-5; 7 nucleotides match TRBD1. Trimming took 6 bases from V and 7 from J; bases not matched to a gene: 9. CDR3 length equals 14 residues. Germline CDR1 and CDR2: MDHEN and SYDVKM. CDR3 coding DNA: TGTGCCAGCAGGATGACAGGGAGTGGCCAGCCCCAGCATTTT. As protein: CASRMTGSGQPQHF.

This clone was observed once. The gene calls are TRBV13 and TRBJ2-7; TRBD1 matches 7 bases. Germline loops: CDR1 PRHDT, CDR2 FYEKMQ (reference sequence). J gave up 4 bases and V 2 bases, and 2 bases lay outside the gene matches. CDR3 length: 13 amino acids. This chain's CDR3 is CASSLYRGYEQYF. The CDR3 DNA is TGTGCCAGCAGCTTATACAGGGGATACGAGCAGTACTTC.

The chain uses TRBV28 and TRBJ2-5; the D call may be TRBD1 or TRBD2 (6 bases each). The CDR3 is 14 residues long. V shed 9 bases and J shed 3 bases, with 17 bases lying between them. Germline CDR1 MDHEN, CDR2 SYDVKM. CDR3 coding DNA: TGTGCCAGTCCTTGGGGGGCGCAGGAAGAGACCCAGTACTTC. The encoded protein is CASPWGAQEETQYF.

The chain combines TRBV7-9 with TRBJ2-1; TRBD1 agrees at 8 bases. The CDR3 consists of 14 residues. V lost 4 bases to trimming and J lost 8 bases; unmatched junction nucleotides: 7. CDR1 is SEHNR, CDR2 FQNEAQ, per germline (reference sequence). The CDR3 loop is CASSYQGQDDEQFF. CDR3 DNA sequence: TGTGCCAGCAGCTATCAGGGACAGGACGATGAGCAGTTCTTC.

The chain links TRBV10-3 to TRBJ1-4; 7 nucleotides align to TRBD1. Germline V gene data show CDR1 as ENHRY and CDR2 as SYGVKD. CDR3 length: 14 amino acids. Trimming at V came to 2 bases and at J to 4 bases, leaving 1 base not matched to a gene. The CDR3 bases are TGTGCCATCAGTGAGAGGGACAGTAATGAAAAACTGTTTTTT. Protein product: CAISERDSNEKLFF.